Below are 20 T cell receptor beta chains sequenced from a single sample in a study of blood T cells in healthy people across ages. The use of a sample-barcoded 5' primer and a J-beta primer mix characterized a second PCR of roughly 7 to 11 cycles. TCRdb re-analysed the 5' RACE reads in MiXCR, keeping a single row per CDR3 protein. The data hold more than 500,000 distinct CDR3 sequences, with roughly a quarter observed a single time. The sample consisted of blood. The source of these receptors is a woman in her 70s in good health.

The rearrangement links TRBV15 to TRBJ2-1; D may match TRBD1 or TRBD2 (5 bases each). Between the trimmed V and J ends, which lost 5 bases and 5 bases, there was a span of 10 bases. In germline, CDR1 is LNHNV, CDR2 YYDKDF (reference sequence). The CDR3 contains 13 residues. This chain's CDR3 is CATSEGFDNEQFF. The CDR3 bases are TGTGCCACCAGCGAGGGGTTTGACAATGAGCAGTTCTTC.

CDR3 sequence: CASSVVSGAGNTIYF. The DNA for the CDR3 is TGTGCCAGCAGCGTAGTATCAGGGGCTGGAAACACCATATATTTT. The chain couples TRBV9 to TRBJ1-3; D is perhaps TRBD1 (6 bases). Looked up from germline, CDR1 is SGDLS and CDR2 is YYNGEE. Trimming removed 0 bases from V and 2 bases from J, with 9 bases in between. The CDR3 contains 15 residues.

In this sample, this clonotype turned up a few times. This chain joins TRBV6-5 and TRBJ1-2; tentative D call: TRBD1 (6 bases). The ends were cut back, 6 bases at V and 0 bases at J, with 17 bases in the middle. The CDR3 extends over 16 amino acids. Germline-derived CDR1 and CDR2 are MNHEY and SVGAGI. CDR3 nucleotide sequence: TGTGCCAGCAGCTACGCAGGGGCAGGAACTAACTATGGCTACACCTTC. As protein: CASSYAGAGTNYGYTF.

The chain is built from TRBV20-1 and TRBJ1-3, with 10 bases lining up with TRBD1. The ends lost 6 bases at V and 0 bases at J; junction bases unmatched: 8. CDR1 DFQATT and CDR2 SNEGSKA come from the germline V gene (reference sequence). There are 16 residues in the CDR3. CDR3 DNA sequence: TGCAGTGCGGCCGGGACAGGGGTCCGCTCTGGAAACACCATATATTTT. Translating it yields CSAAGTGVRSGNTIYF.

This clonotype was seen a handful of times. This rearrangement joins TRBV12-3 or TRBV12-4 to TRBJ2-2, with D hard to call. V lost 2 bases to trimming and J lost 7 bases, with 5 bases between them. The CDR3 is 12 residues long. The DNA for the CDR3 is TGTGCCAGCAGTTTATATGTCGGGGAGCTGTTTTTT. Translating gives CASSLYVGELFF.

This sequence joins TRBV5-1 and TRBJ1-1; D is unclear. Germline V gene lookup returns CDR1 SGHRS and CDR2 YFSETQ. The CDR3 has 14 residues. Trimming cost V 0 bases and J 4 bases, with 10 bases left between them. The CDR3 sequence: CASSLDSSITEAFF. Here the CDR3 DNA reads TGCGCCAGCAGCTTGGACAGTTCGATCACTGAAGCTTTCTTT.

This rearrangement joins TRBV12-3 or TRBV12-4 to TRBJ2-1; 16 nucleotides line up with TRBD2. The CDR3 length is 18 residues. V was clipped by 6 bases and J by 7 bases; unmatched bases: 12. The DNA for the CDR3 is TGTGCCAGCAGCAATTCCGGGACTAGCGGGGGGGCGTGGAATGAGCAGTTCTTC. Protein sequence: CASSNSGTSGGAWNEQFF.

CDR3 nucleotide sequence: TGTGCCAGCAGTGAAAGGGGACAGCCGAGACATGGCTACACCTTC. It encodes CASSERGQPRHGYTF. The chain employs TRBV25-1 and TRBJ1-2; 7 bases agree with TRBD1. V shed 2 bases and J 6 bases; nucleotides not matched to a gene: 9. Germline V lookup: CDR1 MGHDK, CDR2 SYGVNS. The CDR3 runs 15 residues.

V is TRBV3-1 and J is TRBJ2-1; D is unresolved. The J call may not be correct, given that the DNA end is closer to TRBJ2-7. This CDR3 contains 14 residues. Germline assignment: CDR1 LGHDT and CDR2 YNNKEL (reference sequence). The chain's CDR3 is CASTKATSTYEQYF. The CDR3 DNA is TGTGCCAGCACTAAAGCGACTTCGACCTACGAGCAGTACTTC.

This clonotype came up a few times. The chain employs TRBV12-3 or TRBV12-4 and TRBJ2-3, with D perhaps TRBD2 (7 bases). V lost 6 bases to trimming and J lost 6 bases, with 13 bases between them. There are 13 residues in the CDR3. CDR3 sequence: CASRNRGADTQYF. The CDR3 DNA reads TGTGCCAGCAGGAACCGGGGGGCCGATACGCAGTATTTT.

This clonotype was seen more than once but under ten times. The chain couples TRBV11-2 to TRBJ2-3, with 11 nucleotides matching TRBD2. V was clipped by 4 bases and J by 7 bases; unmatched bases: 10. Germline-derived CDR1 and CDR2 are SGHAT and FQNNGV. The CDR3 consists of 16 residues. CDR3 in DNA: TGTGCCAGCAGCTATTTAGCGGGGGGGTTCATAAATACGCAGTATTTT. This sequence encodes CASSYLAGGFINTQYF.

The V and J genes are TRBV6-2 or TRBV6-3 and TRBJ2-4, with 10 bases lining up with TRBD2. Germline V gene sequence: CDR1 MNHEY, CDR2 SVGEGT. This CDR3 has 14 residues. V trimming: 5 bases; J trimming: 6 bases; junction bases outside the gene matches: 4. CDR3 sequence: CASSIAGGPNIQYF. CDR3 nucleotide sequence: TGTGCCAGCAGTATAGCGGGGGGCCCAAACATTCAGTACTTC.

The chain combines TRBV6-6 with TRBJ1-4; D might be TRBD1 (5 bases). V shed 4 bases and J shed 2 bases, with 14 bases lying between them. The CDR3 contains 16 residues. Germline lookup yields CDR1 MNHNY and CDR2 SVGAGI (reference sequence). In nucleotides, the CDR3 is TGTGCCAGCAGTTTACGTTCAGGGTCGACTAATGAAAAACTGTTTTTT. Translating it yields CASSLRSGSTNEKLFF.

This clonotype was counted a few times. The rearrangement joins TRBV7-2 to TRBJ2-5; D possibly corresponds to TRBD1 (6 bases). The CDR3 runs to 14 residues. Germline V gene data show CDR1 as SGHTA and CDR2 as FQGNSA. Trimming cost V 1 base and J 5 bases, with 11 bases left between them. CDR3 nucleotides: TGTGCCAGCAGCTTAGACAGGGTTGGGGAGACCCAGTACTTC. This gives the protein CASSLDRVGETQYF.

This clonotype was counted between two and nine times. V usage is TRBV24-1 and J usage is TRBJ2-2; the match to TRBD1 covers 10 bases. From germline, CDR1 is KGHDR and CDR2 SFDVKD. The ends lost 2 bases at V and 3 bases at J; junction bases unmatched: 2. The CDR3 contains 16 residues. The CDR3 loop reads CATSDSGTGDTGELFF. CDR3 sequence (DNA): TGTGCCACCAGTGATTCCGGGACAGGGGACACCGGGGAGCTGTTTTTT.

The rearrangement uses TRBV12-3 or TRBV12-4 and TRBJ1-3; 7 bases agree with TRBD1. The CDR3 loop spans 16 amino acids. The V segment lost 5 bases and the J segment 0 bases; nucleotides outside the gene matches: 7. CDR3: CASSRQGLGSGNTIYF. The CDR3 DNA follows: TGTGCCAGCAGTCGACAGGGTTTGGGCTCTGGAAACACCATATATTTT.

The chain has TRBV7-2 and TRBJ2-2; weak D call: TRBD1 (6 bases). Germline CDR1 and CDR2: SGHTA and FQGNSA. This CDR3 comprises 15 residues. V was shortened by 1 base and J by 5 bases, with 11 bases between the two germline ends. The DNA of the CDR3 is TGTGCCAGCAGCTTAGGGGGGCTGGGGACCGGGGAGCTGTTTTTT. Amino acid sequence: CASSLGGLGTGELFF. The whole variable domain, filled in from reference TRBV7-2 and TRBJ2-2, reads GAGVSQSPSNKVTEKGKDVELRCDPISGHTALYWYRQSLGQGLEFLIYFQGNSAPDKSGLPSDRFSAERTGGSVSTLTIQRTQQEDSAVYLCASSLGGLGTGELFFGEGSRLTVL.

This clonotype was observed a few times. The junction departs from the called germline gene at one end, perhaps through a read error. The CDR3 nucleotides read TGTGCCAGCAGCTTAGGCTGGGCTCAGCCCCGGCATTTT. This codes for CASSLGWAQPRHF. The chain has TRBV7-6 and TRBJ1-5; D gene unclear. The CDR3 length is 13 residues. Germline CDR1 SGHVS, CDR2 FNYEAQ.

This clonotype came up a few times. This chain connects TRBV7-9 to TRBJ2-3, with 7 bases aligning to TRBD2. V dropped 4 bases and J dropped 7; count of bases not matched to a gene: 14. CDR1 is SEHNR and CDR2 is FQNEAQ in the germline V gene (reference sequence). The CDR3 has 16 amino acids. CDR3 DNA sequence: TGTGCCAGCAGCTCCGAAGCGGGGTCTCTACTCAATACGCAGTATTTT. Translated, it gives CASSSEAGSLLNTQYF. Full variable domain (remainder filled in from reference TRBV7-9 and TRBJ2-3): DTGVSQNPRHKITKRGQNVTFRCDPISEHNRLYWYRQTLGQGPEFLTYFQNEAQLEKSRLLSDRFSAERPKGSFSTLEIQRTEQGDSAMYLCASSSEAGSLLNTQYFGPGTRLTVL.

Regarding this clonotype: The junction departs from germline at one end; a sequencing error may be responsible. The genes are TRBV20-1 and TRBJ1-4, with no clear D. This CDR3 contains 13 residues. Germline assignment: CDR1 DFQATT and CDR2 SNEGSKA (reference sequence). The CDR3 nucleotides read TGCAGTCCTAGCGGGGAGACTAATGAAAAACTGTTTTTT. It translates to CSPSGETNEKLFF.